This T cell receptor (beta chain) was captured by sequencing in a study of blood T cell repertoires in COVID-19. Study-level information: T cells, B-cell-depleted T cells, or PBMCs provided the cDNA or gDNA that served as material.

In the authors' methods: Estimation of nucleated cell counts relied on the amplification of reference gene primers. The method was immunoSEQ multiplex PCR; TCRdb's version includes in-frame clones alone and lacks a portion of them. V, J and clone size are taken as reported in that table, and D and trimming were inferred from the DNA itself. The table lists 150,000 to 200,000 clones, about 93% of them singletons. The sequenced sample was peripheral blood. The TCR originated in a woman in her 50s with acute or convalescent COVID-19.

In DNA form, the CDR3 reads TGTGCCAGCTCAGACAGACTTAATCAGCCCCAGCATTTT. It is translated as CASSDRLNQPQHF. The rearrangement uses TRBV18 and TRBJ1-5; D might be TRBD1 (5 bases). The germline V gene has CDR1 KGHSH and CDR2 LQKENI. The CDR3 covers 13 residues. Deletions cut 5 bases from V and 4 bases from J, with 9 bases between.